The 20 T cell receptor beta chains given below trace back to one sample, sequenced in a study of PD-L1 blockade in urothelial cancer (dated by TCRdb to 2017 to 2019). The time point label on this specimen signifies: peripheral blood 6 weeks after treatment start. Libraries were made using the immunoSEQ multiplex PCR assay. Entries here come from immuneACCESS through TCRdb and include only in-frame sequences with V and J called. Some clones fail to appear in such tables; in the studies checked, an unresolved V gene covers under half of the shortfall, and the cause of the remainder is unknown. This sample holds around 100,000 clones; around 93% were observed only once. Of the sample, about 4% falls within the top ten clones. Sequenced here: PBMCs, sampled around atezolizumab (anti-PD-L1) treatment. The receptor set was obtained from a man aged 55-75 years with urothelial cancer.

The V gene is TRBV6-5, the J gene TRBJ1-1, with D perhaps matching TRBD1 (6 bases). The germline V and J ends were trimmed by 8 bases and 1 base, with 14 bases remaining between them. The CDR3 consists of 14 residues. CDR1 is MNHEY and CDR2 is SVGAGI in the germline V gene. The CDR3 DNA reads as TGTGCCAGCCTCCTGGGGGGGGCGAACACTGAAGCTTTCTTT. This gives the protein CASLLGGANTEAFF.

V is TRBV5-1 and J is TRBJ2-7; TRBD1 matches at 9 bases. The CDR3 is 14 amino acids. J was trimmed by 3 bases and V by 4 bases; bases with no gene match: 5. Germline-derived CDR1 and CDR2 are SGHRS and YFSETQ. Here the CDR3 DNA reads TGCGCCAGCAGCCTTGGGACAGGGAACTACGAGCAGTACTTC. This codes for CASSLGTGNYEQYF. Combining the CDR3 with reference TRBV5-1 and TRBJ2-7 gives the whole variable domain KAGVTQTPRYLIKTRGQQVTLSCSPISGHRSVSWYQQTPGQGLQFLFEYFSETQRNKGNFPGRFSGRQFSNSRSEMNVSTLELGDSALYLCASSLGTGNYEQYFGPGTRLTVT.

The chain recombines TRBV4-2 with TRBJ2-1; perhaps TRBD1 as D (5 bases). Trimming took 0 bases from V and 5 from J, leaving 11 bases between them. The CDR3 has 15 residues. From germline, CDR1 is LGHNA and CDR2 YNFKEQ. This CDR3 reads CASSQDVRQNNEQFF. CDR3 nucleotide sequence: TGTGCCAGCAGCCAAGATGTACGACAGAACAATGAGCAGTTCTTC.

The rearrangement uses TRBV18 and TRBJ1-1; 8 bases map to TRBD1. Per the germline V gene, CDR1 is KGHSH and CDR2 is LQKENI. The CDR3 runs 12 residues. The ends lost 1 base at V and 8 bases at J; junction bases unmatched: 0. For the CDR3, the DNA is TGTGCCAGCTCACCACGGACAGGGGAAGCTTTCTTT. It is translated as CASSPRTGEAFF.

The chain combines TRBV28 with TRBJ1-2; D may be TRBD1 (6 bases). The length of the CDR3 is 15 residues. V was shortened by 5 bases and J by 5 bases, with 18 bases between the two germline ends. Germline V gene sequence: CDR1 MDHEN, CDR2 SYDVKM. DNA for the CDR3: TGTGCCAGCAGTAAAATGGCAGGGGCCCCTTATGGCTACACCTTC. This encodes CASSKMAGAPYGYTF.

CDR3: CASGPRQGYADTQYF. The CDR3, as DNA: TGCGCCAGCGGCCCCAGACAGGGGTATGCAGATACGCAGTATTTT. J is TRBJ2-3 and V is TRBV5-1, with TRBD1 matching over 8 bases. The ends lost 7 bases at V and 4 bases at J; junction bases unmatched: 11. CDR1 and CDR2 from the germline V gene are SGHRS and YFSETQ. This CDR3 has 15 amino acids.

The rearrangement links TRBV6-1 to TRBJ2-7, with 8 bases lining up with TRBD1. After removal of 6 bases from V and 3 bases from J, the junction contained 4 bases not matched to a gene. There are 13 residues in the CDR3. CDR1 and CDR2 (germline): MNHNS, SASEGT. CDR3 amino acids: CASSGTGDYEQYF. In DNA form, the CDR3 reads TGTGCCAGCAGCGGGACAGGAGACTACGAGCAGTACTTC.

CDR3 amino acids: CASSPGTIGQFF. Here the CDR3 DNA reads TGTGCCAGCAGCCCCGGGACTATTGGGCAGTTCTTC. The gene calls are TRBV7-3 and TRBJ2-1; 7 nucleotides align to TRBD2. Trimming took 5 bases from V and 12 from J; bases not matched to a gene: 7. CDR3 length: 12 residues. Germline CDR1 and CDR2: SGHTA and FQGTGA.

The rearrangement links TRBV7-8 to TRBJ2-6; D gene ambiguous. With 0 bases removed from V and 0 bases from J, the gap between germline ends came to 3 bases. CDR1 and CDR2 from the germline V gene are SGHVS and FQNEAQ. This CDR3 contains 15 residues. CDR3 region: CASSLALSGANVLTF. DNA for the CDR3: TGTGCCAGCAGCTTAGCTCTCTCTGGGGCCAACGTCCTGACTTTC.

Written as DNA, the CDR3 is TGTGCCAGCAGTGAACACAGGGACACTGAAGCTTTCTTT. It specifies CASSEHRDTEAFF. This sequence joins TRBV6-1 and TRBJ1-1; D might be TRBD1 (6 bases). Trimming cost V 2 bases and J 3 bases, with 7 bases left between them. The CDR3 has 13 amino acids. The germline gives CDR1 MNHNS, CDR2 SASEGT.

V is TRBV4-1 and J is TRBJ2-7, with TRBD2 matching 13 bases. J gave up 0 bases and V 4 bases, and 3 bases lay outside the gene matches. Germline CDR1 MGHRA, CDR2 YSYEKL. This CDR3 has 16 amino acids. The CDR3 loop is CASSRTSGSPSYEQYF. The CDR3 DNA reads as TGCGCCAGCAGCCGGACTAGCGGGAGCCCCTCCTACGAGCAGTACTTC.

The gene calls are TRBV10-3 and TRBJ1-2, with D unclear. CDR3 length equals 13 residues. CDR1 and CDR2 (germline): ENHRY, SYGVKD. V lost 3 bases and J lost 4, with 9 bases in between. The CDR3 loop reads CAISDRGLYGYTF. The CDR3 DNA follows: TGTGCCATCAGTGACAGAGGCCTCTATGGCTACACCTTC.

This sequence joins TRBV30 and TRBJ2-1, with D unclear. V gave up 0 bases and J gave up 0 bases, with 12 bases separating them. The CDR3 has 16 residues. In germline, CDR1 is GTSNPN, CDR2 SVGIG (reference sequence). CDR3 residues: CAWSVKAASSYNEQFF. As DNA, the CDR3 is TGTGCCTGGAGTGTAAAGGCGGCCAGCTCCTACAATGAGCAGTTCTTC. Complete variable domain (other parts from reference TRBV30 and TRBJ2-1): SQTIHQWPATLVQPVGSPLSLECTVEGTSNPNLYWYRQAAGRGLQLLFYSVGIGQISSEVPQNLSASRPQDRQFILSSKKLLLSDSGFYLCAWSVKAASSYNEQFFGPGTRLTVL.

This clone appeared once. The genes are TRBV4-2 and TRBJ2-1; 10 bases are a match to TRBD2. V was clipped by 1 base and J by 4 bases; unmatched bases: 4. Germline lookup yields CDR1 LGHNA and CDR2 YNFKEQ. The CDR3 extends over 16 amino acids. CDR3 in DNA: TGTGCCAGCAGCCAAGGGACTAGCGGAAGATACAATGAGCAGTTCTTC. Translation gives CASSQGTSGRYNEQFF.

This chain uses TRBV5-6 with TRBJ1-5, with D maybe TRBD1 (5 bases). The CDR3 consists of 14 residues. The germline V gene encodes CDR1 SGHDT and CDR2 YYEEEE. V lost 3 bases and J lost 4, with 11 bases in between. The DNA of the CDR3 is TGTGCCAGCAGCTCACGTGGGGGGAATCAGCCCCAGCATTTT. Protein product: CASSSRGGNQPQHF.

The CDR3 DNA follows: TGTGCCAGCTCACCACCGTTCAGGGGTGTGGGTGGCTACACCTTC. It translates to CASSPPFRGVGGYTF. V gene TRBV18 combines with J gene TRBJ1-2; TRBD1 might be the D (6 bases). The CDR3 has 15 residues. The ends were cut back, 0 bases at V and 7 bases at J, with 15 bases in the middle. In germline, CDR1 is KGHSH, CDR2 LQKENI.

CDR3 sequence (DNA): TGCGCCAGCAGTCACTCCACCTGTGGACTCGCTGAAGCTTTCTTT. Amino acid sequence: CASSHSTCGLAEAFF. V is TRBV23-1 and J is TRBJ1-1; no clear D. TRBV23-1 is treated as an ORF (open reading frame) with a function not yet certain. This CDR3 region has 15 residues. V was pared by 3 bases and J by 6 bases, with 17 bases between.

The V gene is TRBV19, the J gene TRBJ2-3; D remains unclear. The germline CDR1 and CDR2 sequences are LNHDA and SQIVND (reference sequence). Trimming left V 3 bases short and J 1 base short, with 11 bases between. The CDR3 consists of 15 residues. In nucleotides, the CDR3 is TGTGCCAGTAGTATTAGCCACTGGGGCACAGATACGCAGTATTTT. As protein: CASSISHWGTDTQYF.

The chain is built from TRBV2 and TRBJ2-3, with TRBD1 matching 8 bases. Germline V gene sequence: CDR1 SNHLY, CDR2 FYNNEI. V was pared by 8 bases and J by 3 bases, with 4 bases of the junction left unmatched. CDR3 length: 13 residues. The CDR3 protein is CASGRQGTDTQYF. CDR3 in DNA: TGTGCCAGCGGCCGACAGGGGACAGATACGCAGTATTTT.

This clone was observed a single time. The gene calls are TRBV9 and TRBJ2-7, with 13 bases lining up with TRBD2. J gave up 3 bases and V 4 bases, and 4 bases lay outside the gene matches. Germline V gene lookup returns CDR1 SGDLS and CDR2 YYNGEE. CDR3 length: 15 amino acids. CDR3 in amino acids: CASSPGLAGIYEQYF. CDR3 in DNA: TGTGCCAGCAGCCCGGGACTAGCGGGAATCTACGAGCAGTACTTC.